These T cell receptor beta chains were read from a single sample in a study of T cell responses to AZD1222 COVID-19 vaccine. The data were produced by immunoSEQ multiplex PCR, yet TCRdb's version contains in-frame clones alone and is incomplete. In the table there are more than 100,000 clones, around 91% of which are singletons. This specimen consisted of peripheral blood, obtained on day 0 of AZD1222 vaccination. Receptors were obtained from an adult in good health. Both conserved end residues are part of each CDR3. Each record gives: J gene, V gene, D gene, clone size, CDR3 DNA, CDR3 protein. A D gene is named only where the DNA matches it firmly. Clone size is not always given. Where it is, it says once, few, many or a class for expanded clones.

>TRBJ1-2|TRBV28|-|-
TGTGCCAGCAGACCCGGACGGACGGCGGGCGGCTACACCTTC
CASRPGRTAGGYTF
>TRBJ2-2|TRBV7-3|-|-
TGTGCCAGCAGCTCCCTTAACACCGGGGAGCTGTTTTTT
CASSSLNTGELFF
>TRBJ1-6|TRBV28|-|-
TGTGCCAGCGAGTCATCAAGGAATTCACCCCTCCACTTT
CASESSRNSPLHF
>TRBJ1-3|TRBV3-1/TRBV3-2|-|-
TGTGCCAGCAGCCAGCGAGGACAAAACTCTGGAAACACCATATATTTT
CASSQRGQNSGNTIYF
>TRBJ2-3|TRBV5-5|TRBD2|-
TGTGCCAGCAGCTTGGGGGGGACTAGCGGCACAGATACGCAGTATTTT
CASSLGGTSGTDTQYF
>TRBJ2-2|TRBV7-3|-|-
TGTGCCAGCAGCTTAACCCCCTTTTCAAGCGGCCTGAACACCGGGGAGCTGTTTTTT
CASSLTPFSSGLNTGELFF
>TRBJ1-2|TRBV30|TRBD1|-
TGTGCCTGGAGGGCAGGGGGCAACTATGGCTACACCTTC
CAWRAGGNYGYTF
>TRBJ2-5|TRBV3-1/TRBV3-2|-|-
TGTGCCAGCAGCCAACCCCTCGGGGGACAGTTAAAGGGGACCCAGTACTTC
CASSQPLGGQLKGTQYF
>TRBJ2-7|TRBV5-1|-|-
TGCGCCAGCAGCTTGGGCGGAAGAACCTACGAGCAGTACTTC
CASSLGGRTYEQYF
>TRBJ1-1|TRBV14|-|-
TGTGCCAGCAGCCAAGGGGCAATTTATGAAGCTTTCTTT
CASSQGAIYEAFF
>TRBJ2-7|TRBV10-2|TRBD2|-
TGCGCCAGCAGTGAGACCGTGGCGGGAGGATCGTACGAGCAGTACTTC
CASSETVAGGSYEQYF
>TRBJ2-3|TRBV6-5|-|-
TGTGCCACCCGAGGCACAGATACGCAGTATTTT
CATRGTDTQYF
>TRBJ2-7|TRBV4-2|-|-
TGTGCCAGCAGCCAGGACATCAGCTCCTACGAGCAGTACTTC
CASSQDISSYEQYF
>TRBJ2-1|TRBV7-6|-|-
TGTGCCAGCAGCTTAGAACCATACAATGAGCAGTTCTTC
CASSLEPYNEQFF
>TRBJ2-7|TRBV28|-|-
TGTGCCAGCAGTTGGGGGGGGCGCTTCTACGAGCAGTACTTC
CASSWGGRFYEQYF
>TRBJ2-7|TRBV18|-|-
TGTGCCAGCTCACCACCGGGGGCCAACCTCTACGAGCAGTACTTC
CASSPPGANLYEQYF
>TRBJ2-2|TRBV7-6|TRBD1|-
TGTGCCAGCAGCACAACGGGACAGTTCACCGGGGAGCTGTTTTTT
CASSTTGQFTGELFF
>TRBJ1-3|TRBV2|-|few
TGTGCCAGCAGAGACAACTCTGGAAACACCATATATTTT
CASRDNSGNTIYF
>TRBJ2-1|TRBV7-3|TRBD2|once
TGTGCCAGCAGCTTAGTTCCTAGCGGGAGATATGAGCAGTTCTTC
CASSLVPSGRYEQFF
>TRBJ1-5|TRBV30|TRBD1|-
TGTGCCTGGAGGCGGGACAGAAATCAGCCCCAGCATTTT
CAWRRDRNQPQHF
>TRBJ1-1|TRBV12-3/TRBV12-4|-|-
TGTGCCAGCAGTCCGGGACATACTGGGGTGGCTTTCTTT
CASSPGHTGVAFF
>TRBJ2-2|TRBV7-2|-|-
TGTGCCAGCAGCTTGGGGATTGCGGTCCCCGGGGAGCTGTTTTTT
CASSLGIAVPGELFF
>TRBJ1-2|TRBV24-1|-|-
TGTGCCACCAGTGATGGCAGGTCTCAATCGATCTATGGCTACACCTTC
CATSDGRSQSIYGYTF
>TRBJ1-3|TRBV27|TRBD1|-
TGTGCCAGCAGGCAGGGGGCTGGAAACACCATATATTTT
CASRQGAGNTIYF
>TRBJ2-2|TRBV27|TRBD2|-
TGTGCCAGCAGTTGGTCTAGCGGGAGGGCCATAGACGGGGAGCTGTTTTTT
CASSWSSGRAIDGELFF
>TRBJ1-5|TRBV4-3|-|-
TGCGCCAGCAGCCTCGAGAGCAATCAGCCCCAGCATTTT
CASSLESNQPQHF
>TRBJ2-1|TRBV30|TRBD2|-
TGTGCCTGGAGTGTACTAGCGGGAGTTGGTGAGCAGTTCTTC
CAWSVLAGVGEQFF
>TRBJ2-5|TRBV24-1|-|-
TGTGCCACCAGTGATTCCGGGGGCGTGAGACAAGAGACCCAGTACTTC
CATSDSGGVRQETQYF
>TRBJ2-5|TRBV10-3|-|-
TGTGCCATCAGTGAGTCAATTAGAATACCCGAGACCCAGTACTTC
CAISESIRIPETQYF
>TRBJ1-2|TRBV6-8|-|-
TGTGCCAGCAGTTTTATTGGAGTCAGGAGGGTAAGTAACGGCTACACCTTC
CASSFIGVRRVSNGYTF
>TRBJ1-1|TRBV5-6|TRBD1|-
TGTGCCAGCAGCTTGGCAAGGGGACAGCGGATCATGAACACTGAAGCTTTCTTT
CASSLARGQRIMNTEAFF
>TRBJ2-7|TRBV10-3|-|-
TGTGCCATCAGTGTAGGAGGATTCTACGAGCAGTACTTC
CAISVGGFYEQYF
>TRBJ2-7|TRBV20-1|-|-
TGCAGTGCGTCCATGGAGGCCGAGCAGTACTTC
CSASMEAEQYF
>TRBJ1-1|TRBV28|-|-
TGTGCCAGCAGTTTAGGAAGGCAGGGTACTGAAGCTTTCTTT
CASSLGRQGTEAFF
>TRBJ2-5|TRBV6-5|-|-
TGTGCCAGCAGTTACGGAGGGACCCAGTACTTC
CASSYGGTQYF
>TRBJ1-2|TRBV30|-|few
TGTGCCTGGAGTGCCTCCGGGGCCGGCTATGGCTACACCTTC
CAWSASGAGYGYTF